The subject of this entry is one TCR beta chain. Antigen unknown. The data are from a study of post-analysis software for immune sequencing data. General observations from the study: In patients, TRBV5-6, TRBV5-1 and TRBV20-1 belonged to five or six TRBV segments found more frequently than in controls. Significantly decreased normalized Chao1 diversity was recorded for multiple sclerosis patients relative to controls.

The CDR3 is 15 residues long. Trimming removed 2 bases from V and 0 bases from J, with 10 bases in between. Looked up from germline, CDR1 is SGHDT and CDR2 is YYEEEE. TCR beta libraries were prepared from cDNA with unique molecular identifiers. When about 0.95 to 10 million T cells were used, they gave hundreds of thousands of cDNA molecules. TCRdb re-analysed the PCR reads in MiXCR, keeping a single row per CDR3 protein. The data contain roughly 870,000 distinct CDR3 sequences, approximately 53% of them singletons. Sequencing was performed on blood. The V and J genes are TRBV5-6 and TRBJ2-3; D is ambiguous. The TCR originated in a girl aged 10 to 17 with multiple sclerosis. CDR3 loop: CASSLRQISTDTQYF. The CDR3, as DNA: TGTGCCAGCAGCTTAAGGCAGATTAGCACAGATACGCAGTATTTT.